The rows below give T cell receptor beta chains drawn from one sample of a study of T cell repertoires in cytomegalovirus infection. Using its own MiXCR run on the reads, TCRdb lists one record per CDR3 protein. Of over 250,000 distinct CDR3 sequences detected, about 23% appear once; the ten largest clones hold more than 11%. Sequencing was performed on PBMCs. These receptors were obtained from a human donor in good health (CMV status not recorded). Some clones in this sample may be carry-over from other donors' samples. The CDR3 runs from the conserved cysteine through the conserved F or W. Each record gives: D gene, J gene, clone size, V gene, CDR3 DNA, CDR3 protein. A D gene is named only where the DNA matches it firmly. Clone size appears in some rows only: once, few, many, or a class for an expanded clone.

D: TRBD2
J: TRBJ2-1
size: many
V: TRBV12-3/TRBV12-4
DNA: TGTGCCAGCAGTCTCCGGACTAGCGGTCCCTACAATGAGCAGTTCTTC
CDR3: CASSLRTSGPYNEQFF

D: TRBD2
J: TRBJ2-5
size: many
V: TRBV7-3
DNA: TGTGCCAGCAGCCCTCGTGGCGGGGGAGAAGAGACCCAGTACTTC
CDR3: CASSPRGGGEETQYF

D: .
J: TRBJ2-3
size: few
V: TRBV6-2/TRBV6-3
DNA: TGTGCCAGCCTGGGACTCGAGAAAGATACGCAGTATTTT
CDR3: CASLGLEKDTQYF

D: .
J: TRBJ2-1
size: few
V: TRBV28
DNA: TGTGCCAGCAGTACTCCGGGGTTGTACAATGAGCAGTTCTTC
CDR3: CASSTPGLYNEQFF

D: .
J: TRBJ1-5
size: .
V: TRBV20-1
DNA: TGCAGTGCCAGGCCAGGGTTGTATGATCAGCCCCAGCATTTT
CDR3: CSARPGLYDQPQHF

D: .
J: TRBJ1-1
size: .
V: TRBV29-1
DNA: TGCAGCGTCAAGAACATGAACACTGAAGCTTTCTTT
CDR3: CSVKNMNTEAFF

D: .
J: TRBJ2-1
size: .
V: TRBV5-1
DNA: TGCGCCAGCAGCTTGGAAGGGGTTGAGCAGTTCTTC
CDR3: CASSLEGVEQFF

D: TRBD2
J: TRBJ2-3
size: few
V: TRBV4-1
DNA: TGCGCCAGCAGCCAAGAACTAGCGGGGTATACGCAGTATTTT
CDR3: CASSQELAGYTQYF

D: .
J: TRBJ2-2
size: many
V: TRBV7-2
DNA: TGTGCCAGCAGTTTGTCCGTGAACACCGGGGAGCTGTTTTTT
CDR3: CASSLSVNTGELFF

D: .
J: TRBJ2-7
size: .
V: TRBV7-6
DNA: TGTGCCAGCAGCTTAGGAAGGGTAGGCTACGAGCAGTACTTC
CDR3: CASSLGRVGYEQYF

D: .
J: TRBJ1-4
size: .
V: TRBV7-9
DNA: TGTGCCAGCAGCTTGAGCGGGGCGCAGGAAAAACTGTTTTTT
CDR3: CASSLSGAQEKLFF

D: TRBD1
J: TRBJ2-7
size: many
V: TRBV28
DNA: TGTGCCAGCAGTCGACACCTCGGGACAGTCTCCTACGAGCAGTACTTC
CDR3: CASSRHLGTVSYEQYF

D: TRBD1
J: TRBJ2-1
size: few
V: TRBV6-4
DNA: TGTGCCAGCAGTGACAAGACAGGGCTCTACAATGAGCAGTTCTTC
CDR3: CASSDKTGLYNEQFF

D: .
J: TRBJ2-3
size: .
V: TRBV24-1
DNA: TGTGCCACCAGTCCCCTCGACAGCACCCAGACAGATACGCAGTATTTT
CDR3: CATSPLDSTQTDTQYF

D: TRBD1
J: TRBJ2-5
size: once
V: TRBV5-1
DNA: TGCGCCAGCAGCTTTCTTCAGGGGGCGACGGAGACCCAGTACTTC
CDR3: CASSFLQGATETQYF

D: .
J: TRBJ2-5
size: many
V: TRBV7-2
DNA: TGTGCCAGCAGCCAAGTTGGCCAAGAGACCCAGTACTTC
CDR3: CASSQVGQETQYF

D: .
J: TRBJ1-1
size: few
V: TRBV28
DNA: TGTGCCAGCACTAACCCTGCCAGGAGTGAAGCTTTCTTT
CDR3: CASTNPARSEAFF

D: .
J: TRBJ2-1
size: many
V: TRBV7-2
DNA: TGTGCCAGCAGCTTAGTAGGTGACCTTTACAATGAGCAGTTCTTC
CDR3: CASSLVGDLYNEQFF

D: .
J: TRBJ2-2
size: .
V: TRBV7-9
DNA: TGTGCCAGCAGCCTTACCTACACCGGGGAGCTGTTTTTT
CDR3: CASSLTYTGELFF

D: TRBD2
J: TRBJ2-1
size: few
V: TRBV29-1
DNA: TGCAGCGTTGAGGTGGAAGCGGGAAATGAGCAGTTCTTC
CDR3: CSVEVEAGNEQFF

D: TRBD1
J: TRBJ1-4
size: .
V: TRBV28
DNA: TGTGCCAGCAAAGACAGGGGCGGCAGAAATGAAAAACTGTTTTTT
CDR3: CASKDRGGRNEKLFF

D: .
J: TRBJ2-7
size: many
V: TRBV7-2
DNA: TGTGCCAGCAGCTTAGCGCTAAGCGGATCCTACGAGCAGTACTTC
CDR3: CASSLALSGSYEQYF

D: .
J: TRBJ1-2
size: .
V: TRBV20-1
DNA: TGCAGTGCCCAAGGACCGGGCCGGAACTATGGCTACACCTTC
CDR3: CSAQGPGRNYGYTF

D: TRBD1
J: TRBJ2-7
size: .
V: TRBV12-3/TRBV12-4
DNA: TGTGCCAGCAGTTTGGGACAGGGTCTCTCCTACGAGCAGTACTTC
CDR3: CASSLGQGLSYEQYF

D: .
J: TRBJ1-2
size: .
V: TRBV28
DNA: TGTGCCAGCAGTTTATCTTACCGGGGAATGTATGGCTACACCTTC
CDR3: CASSLSYRGMYGYTF

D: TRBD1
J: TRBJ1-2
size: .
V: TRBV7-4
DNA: TGTGCCAGCAGCTTGAGGACAGGGGGCATCGGCTACACCTTC
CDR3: CASSLRTGGIGYTF

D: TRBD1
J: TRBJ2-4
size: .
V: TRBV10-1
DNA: TGCGCCAGCAGTTCCGGACAGGCGAGGGACATTCAGTACTTC
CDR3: CASSSGQARDIQYF

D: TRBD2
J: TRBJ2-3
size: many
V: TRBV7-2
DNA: TGTGCCAGCAGCCTAGCGGTAAGGGTGGATACGCAGTATTTT
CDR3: CASSLAVRVDTQYF

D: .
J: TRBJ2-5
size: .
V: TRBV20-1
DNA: TGCAGTGCTAGTGCAGGTCCAGAGACCCAGTACTTC
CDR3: CSASAGPETQYF

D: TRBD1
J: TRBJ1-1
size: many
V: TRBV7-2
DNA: TGTGCCAGCAATCACAGGGGTAACACTGAAGCTTTCTTT
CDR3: CASNHRGNTEAFF

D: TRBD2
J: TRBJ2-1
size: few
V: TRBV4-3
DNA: TGCGCCAGCAGCCCAGCCGGGACTAGGGTCGATGAGCAGTTCTTC
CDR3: CASSPAGTRVDEQFF

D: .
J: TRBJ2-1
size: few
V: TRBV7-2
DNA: TGTGCCAGCAGCTTAACGGAGACACTTTACAATGAGCAGTTCTTC
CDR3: CASSLTETLYNEQFF

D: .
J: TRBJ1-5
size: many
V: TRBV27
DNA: TGTGCCAGCATTTTTTACAGGGCGGCTCAGCCCCAGCATTTT
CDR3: CASIFYRAAQPQHF

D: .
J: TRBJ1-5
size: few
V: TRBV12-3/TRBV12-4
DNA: TGTGCCAGCAGTTTAGCGGCAGGGAGCAATCAGCCCCAGCATTTT
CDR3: CASSLAAGSNQPQHF

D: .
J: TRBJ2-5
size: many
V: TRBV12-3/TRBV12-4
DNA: TGTGCCAGCAGTCGGGAGACCCAGTACTTC
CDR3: CASSRETQYF

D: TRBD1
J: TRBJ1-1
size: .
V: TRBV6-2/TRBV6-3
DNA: TGTGCCAGCAATCTCTACAGGGGGCTAGCCACTGAAGCTTTCTTT
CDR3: CASNLYRGLATEAFF

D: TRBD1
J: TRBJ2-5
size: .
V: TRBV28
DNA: TGTGCCAGCAGTCCCCAAGGACAGGGGCAAGAGACCCAGTACTTC
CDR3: CASSPQGQGQETQYF

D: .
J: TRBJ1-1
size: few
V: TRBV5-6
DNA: TGTGCCAGTCGCGGGAGGATGAACACTGAAGCTTTCTTT
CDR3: CASRGRMNTEAFF

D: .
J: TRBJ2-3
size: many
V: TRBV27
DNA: TGTGCCAGCAGCCCTAGGGGGGTCAGCACAGATACGCAGTATTTT
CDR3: CASSPRGVSTDTQYF

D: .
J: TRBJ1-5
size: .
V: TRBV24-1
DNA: TGTGCCACCAGTGATTTTGCAGGACAGCCCCAGCATTTT
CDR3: CATSDFAGQPQHF

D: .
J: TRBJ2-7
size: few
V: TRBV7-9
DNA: TGTGCCAGCAGCTTAGCTGGTTCTGGCGAGCAGTACTTC
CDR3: CASSLAGSGEQYF

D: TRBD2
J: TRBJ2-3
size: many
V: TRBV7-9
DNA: TGTGCCAGCAGCCCGACTAGCGGGAGAACAGATACGCAGTATTTT
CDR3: CASSPTSGRTDTQYF

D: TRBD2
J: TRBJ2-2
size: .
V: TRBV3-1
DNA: TGTGCCAGCAGCCAGCTCCCCGGGGATAGCGGGGGAAAGAACACCGGGGAGCTGTTTTTT
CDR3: CASSQLPGDSGGKNTGELFF

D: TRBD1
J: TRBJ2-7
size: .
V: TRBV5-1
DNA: TGCGCCAGCAGCTTGTTCGGGGACAGGGATAACGAGCAGTACTTC
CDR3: CASSLFGDRDNEQYF

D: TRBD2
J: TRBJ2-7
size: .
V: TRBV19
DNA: TGTGCCAGTAGTTCCAAGGGAATAGCGGGGGGTATCCCCTACGAGCAGTACTTC
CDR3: CASSSKGIAGGIPYEQYF

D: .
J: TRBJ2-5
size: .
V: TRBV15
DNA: TGTGCCACCAGCAGAGTTCCCCCGACAGGCCCCCAAGAGACCCAGTACTTC
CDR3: CATSRVPPTGPQETQYF

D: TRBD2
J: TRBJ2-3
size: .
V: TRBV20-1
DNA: TGCAGTGCTAGAGATACTGGCGGGAGGGCCCAAGATACGCAGTATTTT
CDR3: CSARDTGGRAQDTQYF

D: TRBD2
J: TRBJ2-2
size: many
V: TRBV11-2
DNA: TGTGCCAGCAGCTCGGGACTAGCGGGAGGTTTTAGCGGGGAGCTGTTTTTT
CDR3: CASSSGLAGGFSGELFF

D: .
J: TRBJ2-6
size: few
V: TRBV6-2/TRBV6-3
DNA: TGTGCCAGCAGTTTCCCCTGGGGGGCCACCTCTGGGGCCAACGTCCTGACTTTC
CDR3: CASSFPWGATSGANVLTF

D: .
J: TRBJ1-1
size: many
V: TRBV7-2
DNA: TGTGCCAGCAGCCCACCATCGGGGGCGGCTGAAGCTTTCTTT
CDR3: CASSPPSGAAEAFF

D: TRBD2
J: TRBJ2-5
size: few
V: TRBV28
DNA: TGTGCCAGCAGTTCACGGGGCGGGGGCCAAGAGACCCAGTACTTC
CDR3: CASSSRGGGQETQYF

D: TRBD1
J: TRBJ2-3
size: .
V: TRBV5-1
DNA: TGCGCCAGCAGCTGGGGGACAGCTATATCCCCAGTGGATTTT
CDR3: CASSWGTAISPVDF

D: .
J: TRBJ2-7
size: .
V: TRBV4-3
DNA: TGCGCCAGCAGCCACCGGGTTGGGGCCACCTACGAGCAGTACTTC
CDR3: CASSHRVGATYEQYF

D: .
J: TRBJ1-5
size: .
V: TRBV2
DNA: TGTGCCAGCAAGGGTTTGGGGAGAGGCAATCAGCCCCAGCATTTT
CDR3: CASKGLGRGNQPQHF

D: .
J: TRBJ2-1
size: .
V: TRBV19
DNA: TGTGCCAGTAGTTACGTGGCCGGGACCAGTTCCTACAATGAGCAGTTCTTC
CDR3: CASSYVAGTSSYNEQFF

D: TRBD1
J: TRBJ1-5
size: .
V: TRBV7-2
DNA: TGTGCCAGCAGTATAAGACAGGGTGCAGGAAATCAGCCCCAGCATTTT
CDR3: CASSIRQGAGNQPQHF

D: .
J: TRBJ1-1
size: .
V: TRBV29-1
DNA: TGCAGCGTTGAGGTCAGGGGCGTTCGGAACACTGAAGCTTTCTTT
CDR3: CSVEVRGVRNTEAFF